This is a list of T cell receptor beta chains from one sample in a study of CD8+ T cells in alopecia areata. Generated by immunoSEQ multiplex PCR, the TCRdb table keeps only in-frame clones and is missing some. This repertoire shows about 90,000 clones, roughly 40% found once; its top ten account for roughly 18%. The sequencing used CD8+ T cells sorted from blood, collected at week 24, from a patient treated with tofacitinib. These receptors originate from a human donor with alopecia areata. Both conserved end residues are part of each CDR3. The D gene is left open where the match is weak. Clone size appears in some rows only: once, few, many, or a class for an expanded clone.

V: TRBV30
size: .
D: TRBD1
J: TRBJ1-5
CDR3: CAWSGQGGQPQHF
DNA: TGTGCCTGGAGCGGACAGGGGGGACAGCCCCAGCATTTT

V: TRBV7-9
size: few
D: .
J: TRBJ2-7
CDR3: CASSPQGFHEQYF
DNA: TGTGCCAGCAGCCCTCAGGGTTTCCACGAGCAGTACTTC

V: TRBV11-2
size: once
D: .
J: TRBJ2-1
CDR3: CASSLGVRVVGLDEQFF
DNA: TGTGCCAGCAGCTTAGGTGTGCGGGTAGTTGGCCTGGATGAGCAGTTCTTC

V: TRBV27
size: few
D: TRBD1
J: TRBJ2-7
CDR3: CASSAGQGYEQYF
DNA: TGTGCCAGCAGCGCGGGACAGGGATACGAGCAGTACTTC

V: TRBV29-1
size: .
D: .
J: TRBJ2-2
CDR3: CSVWGNTGELFF
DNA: TGCAGCGTTTGGGGAAACACCGGGGAGCTGTTTTTT

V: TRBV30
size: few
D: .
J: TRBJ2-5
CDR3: CAWIGDRETQYF
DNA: TGTGCCTGGATTGGGGACCGAGAGACCCAGTACTTC

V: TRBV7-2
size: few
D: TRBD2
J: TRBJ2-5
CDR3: CASSSTLTSGQETQYF
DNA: TGTGCCAGCAGCTCTACATTAACTAGCGGTCAAGAGACCCAGTACTTC

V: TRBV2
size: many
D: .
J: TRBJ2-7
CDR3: CASRRGVGYEQYF
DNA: TGTGCCAGCAGGCGTGGAGTCGGGTACGAGCAGTACTTC

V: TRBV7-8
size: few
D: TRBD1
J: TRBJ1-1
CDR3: CASSSGTGSTEAFF
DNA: TGTGCCAGCAGCTCCGGGACAGGGTCTACTGAAGCTTTCTTT

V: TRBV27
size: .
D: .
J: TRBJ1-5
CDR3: CASSSNNHQPQHF
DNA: TGTGCCAGCAGTTCCAATAATCATCAGCCCCAGCATTTT

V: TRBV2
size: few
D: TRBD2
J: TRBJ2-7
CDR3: CASSEVGLASEQYF
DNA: TGTGCCAGCAGTGAAGTGGGACTAGCAAGCGAGCAGTACTTC

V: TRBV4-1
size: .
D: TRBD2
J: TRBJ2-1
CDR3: CASSHRLAGVRNEQFF
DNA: TGCGCCAGCAGCCATCGACTAGCGGGAGTCAGGAATGAGCAGTTCTTC

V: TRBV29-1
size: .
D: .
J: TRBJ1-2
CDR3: CSVAKGTGGYTF
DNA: TGCAGCGTTGCTAAAGGTACCGGCGGCTACACCTTC

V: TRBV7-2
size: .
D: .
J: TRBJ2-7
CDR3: CASSFSREQYF
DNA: TGTGCCAGCAGCTTTTCGAGGGAGCAGTACTTC

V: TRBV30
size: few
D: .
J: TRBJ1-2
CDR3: CAWGPRGNYGYTF
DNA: TGTGCCTGGGGCCCCCGGGGTAACTATGGCTACACCTTC

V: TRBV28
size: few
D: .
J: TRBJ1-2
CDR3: CASTRLLTGTTF
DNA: TGTGCCAGCACCCGACTTCTTACAGGGACCACCTTC

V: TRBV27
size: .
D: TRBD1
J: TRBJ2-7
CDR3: CASNSRARGLYEQYF
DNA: TGTGCCAGCAATTCTAGAGCCAGGGGGCTCTACGAGCAGTACTTC

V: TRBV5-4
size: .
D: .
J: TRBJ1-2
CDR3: CASSFWGSGYTF
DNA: TGTGCCAGCAGCTTTTGGGGGTCCGGCTACACCTTC

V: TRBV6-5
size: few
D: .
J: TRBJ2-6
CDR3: CASSPRAGANVLTF
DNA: TGTGCCAGCAGCCCTCGGGCTGGGGCCAACGTCCTGACTTTC

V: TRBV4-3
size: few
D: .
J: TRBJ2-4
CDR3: CASSQDPGYIQYF
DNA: TGCGCCAGCAGCCAAGATCCAGGGTACATTCAGTACTTC

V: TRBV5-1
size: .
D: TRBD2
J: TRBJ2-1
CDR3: CASSGTSGRAGDEQFF
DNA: TGCGCCAGCAGTGGGACTAGCGGGAGGGCTGGGGATGAGCAGTTCTTC

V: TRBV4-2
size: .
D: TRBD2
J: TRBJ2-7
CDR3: CASSQEGTSSYEQYF
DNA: TGTGCCAGCAGCCAAGAGGGGACTAGCTCCTACGAGCAGTACTTC

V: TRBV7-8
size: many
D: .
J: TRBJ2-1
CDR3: CASSFTGRGTSYNEQFF
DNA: TGTGCCAGCAGCTTCACAGGGAGAGGAACGTCCTACAATGAGCAGTTCTTC

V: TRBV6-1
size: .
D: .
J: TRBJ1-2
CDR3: CASSVDGEYGYTF
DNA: TGTGCCAGCAGTGTAGACGGAGAGTATGGCTACACCTTC

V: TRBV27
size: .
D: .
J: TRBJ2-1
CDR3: CASFGEPAYNEQFF
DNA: TGTGCCAGCTTCGGGGAGCCAGCCTACAATGAGCAGTTCTTC

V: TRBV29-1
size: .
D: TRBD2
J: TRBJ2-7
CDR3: CSVVTSGSHYEQYF
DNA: TGCAGCGTGGTAACTAGCGGGAGCCACTACGAGCAGTACTTC

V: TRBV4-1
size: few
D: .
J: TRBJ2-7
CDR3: CASSQDGTEQYF
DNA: TGCGCCAGCAGCCAAGACGGAACAGAGCAGTACTTC

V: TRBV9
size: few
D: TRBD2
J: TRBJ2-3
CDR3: CASSPPGLAGTDTQYF
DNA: TGTGCCAGCAGCCCCCCGGGACTAGCGGGCACAGATACGCAGTATTTT

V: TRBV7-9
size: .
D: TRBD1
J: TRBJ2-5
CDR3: CASSFLARGYGETQYF
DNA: TGTGCCAGCAGCTTTTTAGCCAGGGGGTACGGAGAGACCCAGTACTTC

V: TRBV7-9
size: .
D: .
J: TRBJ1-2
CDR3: CASSSGLIAVGYTF
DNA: TGTGCCAGCAGCTCTGGGCTTATTGCGGTGGGCTACACCTTC

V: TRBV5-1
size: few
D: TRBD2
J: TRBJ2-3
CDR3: CASSPSGTSTDTQYF
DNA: TGCGCCAGCAGCCCTAGCGGGACTAGCACAGATACGCAGTATTTT

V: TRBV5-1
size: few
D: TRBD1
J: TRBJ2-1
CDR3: CASSWTGGSGEQFF
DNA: TGCGCCAGCAGCTGGACAGGGGGCTCAGGTGAGCAGTTCTTC

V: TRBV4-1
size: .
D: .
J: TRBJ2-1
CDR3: CASSQDRGLGEFF
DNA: TGCGCCAGCAGCCAAGACAGGGGCCTCGGGGAGTTCTTC